This is a list of T cell receptor beta chains from one sample in a study of cytomegalovirus exposure and HLA in healthy donors. Assay: immunoSEQ multiplex PCR; the TCRdb copy retains only in-frame clones and omits some. The sample includes fewer than 200,000 clones, 9.5% of them seen just once. The sample comprised PBMCs. These receptors were collected from a woman in her twenties or thirties in good health and CMV-seropositive. CDR3s include the opening cysteine and the closing phenylalanine or tryptophan. A D gene is named only where the DNA matches it firmly. Clone sizes are given selectively: once, few, many, or a class where the clone is expanded.

v_call: TRBV6-6; j_call: TRBJ1-1; cdr3_length: 12; d_call: -; clone_size: few; cdr3_aa: CASTETVSKAFF; cdr3_nt: TGTGCCAGCACCGAGACAGTATCGAAAGCTTTCTTT
v_call: TRBV5-5; j_call: TRBJ1-5; cdr3_length: 17; d_call: TRBD1; clone_size: few; cdr3_aa: CASSLDSRTGGNQPQHF; cdr3_nt: TGTGCCAGCAGCTTGGACTCTCGGACAGGGGGCAATCAGCCCCAGCATTTT
v_call: TRBV6-5; j_call: TRBJ2-7; cdr3_length: 15; d_call: TRBD2; clone_size: few; cdr3_aa: CASRVAGALGNEQYF; cdr3_nt: TGTGCCAGCAGAGTAGCGGGAGCTCTCGGGAACGAGCAGTACTTC
v_call: TRBV5-1; j_call: TRBJ2-7; cdr3_length: 15; d_call: TRBD2; clone_size: -; cdr3_aa: CASSLRTSGSYEQYF; cdr3_nt: TGCGCCAGCAGCCTGCGGACTAGCGGGAGCTACGAGCAGTACTTC
v_call: TRBV6-1; j_call: TRBJ1-1; cdr3_length: 11; d_call: -; clone_size: few; cdr3_aa: CASRAGPVGDF; cdr3_nt: TGTGCCAGCCGCGCTGGTCCTGTAGGGGACTTT
v_call: TRBV13; j_call: TRBJ1-5; cdr3_length: 16; d_call: -; clone_size: -; cdr3_aa: CASSLRGEGVIMPQHF; cdr3_nt: TGTGCCAGCAGCTTAAGGGGGGAGGGGGTAATCATGCCCCAGCATTTT
v_call: TRBV6-5; j_call: TRBJ2-7; cdr3_length: 13; d_call: TRBD1; clone_size: -; cdr3_aa: CASRPGQSYEQYF; cdr3_nt: TGTGCCAGCAGGCCGGGACAGTCCTACGAGCAGTACTTC
v_call: TRBV7-2; j_call: TRBJ2-5; cdr3_length: 12; d_call: -; clone_size: few; cdr3_aa: CASSWTEKTQYF; cdr3_nt: TGTGCCAGCAGCTGGACAGAAAAGACCCAGTACTTC
v_call: TRBV5-4; j_call: TRBJ1-2; cdr3_length: 17; d_call: TRBD1; clone_size: -; cdr3_aa: CASSFRAGQGVEYGYTF; cdr3_nt: TGTGCCAGCAGCTTCCGAGCTGGACAGGGCGTAGAGTATGGCTACACCTTC
v_call: TRBV5-1; j_call: TRBJ1-1; cdr3_length: 14; d_call: TRBD1; clone_size: few; cdr3_aa: CASSPDRVGTEAFF; cdr3_nt: TGCGCCAGCAGCCCGGACAGGGTAGGGACTGAAGCTTTCTTT
v_call: TRBV7-2; j_call: TRBJ2-1; cdr3_length: 18; d_call: TRBD2; clone_size: few; cdr3_aa: CASSLDSSGGRSYNEQFF; cdr3_nt: TGTGCCAGCAGCTTAGATTCTTCGGGAGGGAGGTCCTACAATGAGCAGTTCTTC
v_call: TRBV6-6; j_call: TRBJ2-7; cdr3_length: 16; d_call: -; clone_size: once; cdr3_aa: CASSNTDGFGDYEQYF; cdr3_nt: TGTGCCAGCAGCAACACAGACGGCTTTGGGGACTACGAGCAGTACTTC
v_call: TRBV7-9; j_call: TRBJ1-2; cdr3_length: 16; d_call: TRBD1; clone_size: few; cdr3_aa: CASSLLQGTQNYGYTF; cdr3_nt: TGTGCCAGCAGCTTACTACAGGGGACCCAAAACTATGGCTACACCTTC
v_call: TRBV5-1; j_call: TRBJ1-1; cdr3_length: 14; d_call: TRBD1; clone_size: -; cdr3_aa: CASSLHRDRAKAFF; cdr3_nt: TGCGCCAGCAGCCTACACCGGGACAGGGCAAAAGCTTTCTTT
v_call: TRBV7-6; j_call: TRBJ1-4; cdr3_length: 14; d_call: TRBD1; clone_size: -; cdr3_aa: CASSQGTGGEKLFF; cdr3_nt: TGTGCCAGCAGCCAGGGGACAGGGGGCGAAAAACTGTTTTTT
v_call: TRBV4-1; j_call: TRBJ1-2; cdr3_length: 12; d_call: -; clone_size: -; cdr3_aa: CASSPGNYGYTF; cdr3_nt: TGCGCCAGCAGCCCAGGGAACTATGGCTACACCTTC
v_call: TRBV28; j_call: TRBJ2-7; cdr3_length: 13; d_call: TRBD1; clone_size: -; cdr3_aa: CASSPGQGYEQYF; cdr3_nt: TGTGCCAGCAGTCCCGGACAGGGCTACGAGCAGTACTTC
v_call: TRBV7-2; j_call: TRBJ1-2; cdr3_length: 16; d_call: -; clone_size: many; cdr3_aa: CASSLDGGGWIYGYTF; cdr3_nt: TGTGCCAGCAGCTTAGACGGGGGGGGTTGGATATATGGCTACACCTTC
v_call: TRBV5-4; j_call: TRBJ1-3; cdr3_length: 16; d_call: -; clone_size: few; cdr3_aa: CASSHSTGGFGNTIYF; cdr3_nt: TGTGCCAGCAGCCATAGCACGGGGGGTTTTGGAAACACCATATATTTT
v_call: TRBV15; j_call: TRBJ1-2; cdr3_length: 15; d_call: -; clone_size: -; cdr3_aa: CATSRDLAENYGYTF; cdr3_nt: TGTGCCACCAGCAGAGATTTAGCGGAGAACTATGGCTACACCTTC
v_call: TRBV5-6; j_call: TRBJ1-5; cdr3_length: 14; d_call: -; clone_size: -; cdr3_aa: CASSYQGLNQPQHF; cdr3_nt: TGTGCCAGCAGCTACCAGGGCCTCAATCAGCCCCAGCATTTT
v_call: TRBV12-5; j_call: TRBJ1-1; cdr3_length: 13; d_call: TRBD1; clone_size: few; cdr3_aa: CASGQQGRTEAFF; cdr3_nt: TGTGCTAGTGGACAACAGGGGAGGACTGAAGCTTTCTTT
v_call: TRBV5-4; j_call: TRBJ2-7; cdr3_length: 13; d_call: TRBD2; clone_size: few; cdr3_aa: CARSLAGAYEQYF; cdr3_nt: TGTGCCAGAAGCTTAGCGGGGGCCTACGAGCAGTACTTC
v_call: TRBV7-9; j_call: TRBJ1-1; cdr3_length: 13; d_call: -; clone_size: few; cdr3_aa: CASSVQGHTEAFF; cdr3_nt: TGTGCCAGCAGCGTTCAGGGGCACACTGAAGCTTTCTTT
v_call: TRBV6-5; j_call: TRBJ1-6; cdr3_length: 16; d_call: TRBD1; clone_size: few; cdr3_aa: CASSYSGQGSRSPLHF; cdr3_nt: TGTGCCAGCAGTTACTCGGGACAGGGTAGTAGGTCACCCCTCCACTTT
v_call: TRBV5-1; j_call: TRBJ2-7; cdr3_length: 16; d_call: TRBD2; clone_size: few; cdr3_aa: CASSVGASGSFYEQYF; cdr3_nt: TGCGCCAGCAGCGTGGGGGCTAGCGGGAGTTTCTACGAGCAGTACTTC
v_call: TRBV5-1; j_call: TRBJ2-2; cdr3_length: 15; d_call: -; clone_size: few; cdr3_aa: CASSLSLQGGGELFF; cdr3_nt: TGCGCCAGCAGCTTGAGTTTGCAGGGCGGCGGGGAGCTGTTTTTT
v_call: TRBV5-4; j_call: TRBJ2-1; cdr3_length: 15; d_call: -; clone_size: -; cdr3_aa: CASSLVIGGGAEQFF; cdr3_nt: TGTGCCAGCAGCTTGGTAATTGGGGGCGGCGCTGAGCAGTTCTTC
v_call: TRBV5-1; j_call: TRBJ1-4; cdr3_length: 15; d_call: TRBD1; clone_size: -; cdr3_aa: CASSRDRNGGEKLFF; cdr3_nt: TGCGCCAGCAGCCGGGACAGGAACGGGGGAGAAAAACTGTTTTTT
v_call: TRBV27; j_call: TRBJ2-3; cdr3_length: 19; d_call: -; clone_size: -; cdr3_aa: CASSLYRGLGLAGVDTQYF; cdr3_nt: TGTGCCAGCAGTTTATACAGGGGGCTGGGGCTAGCGGGAGTAGATACGCAGTATTTT
v_call: TRBV29-1; j_call: TRBJ2-3; cdr3_length: 14; d_call: TRBD2; clone_size: few; cdr3_aa: CSVGGTRLADTQYF; cdr3_nt: TGCAGCGTTGGAGGGACTAGGCTCGCAGATACGCAGTATTTT
v_call: TRBV2; j_call: TRBJ2-2; cdr3_length: 15; d_call: -; clone_size: few; cdr3_aa: CASRAEGGGTGELFF; cdr3_nt: TGTGCCAGCAGGGCCGAGGGGGGGGGCACCGGGGAGCTGTTTTTT
v_call: TRBV7-9; j_call: TRBJ2-7; cdr3_length: 12; d_call: -; clone_size: -; cdr3_aa: CASSFGAYEQYF; cdr3_nt: TGTGCCAGCAGCTTCGGAGCCTACGAGCAGTACTTC
v_call: TRBV9; j_call: TRBJ1-3; cdr3_length: 14; d_call: -; clone_size: -; cdr3_aa: CASSVSGSGNTIYF; cdr3_nt: TGTGCCAGCAGCGTATCGGGCTCTGGAAACACCATATATTTT
v_call: TRBV5-1; j_call: TRBJ2-7; cdr3_length: 15; d_call: TRBD1; clone_size: few; cdr3_aa: CASSLQAGGFNEQYF; cdr3_nt: TGCGCCAGCAGCTTGCAGGCAGGGGGCTTCAACGAGCAGTACTTC
v_call: TRBV9; j_call: TRBJ2-7; cdr3_length: 15; d_call: TRBD1; clone_size: -; cdr3_aa: CASSVSSGTAYEQYF; cdr3_nt: TGTGCCAGCAGCGTTTCCTCCGGGACAGCCTACGAGCAGTACTTC
v_call: TRBV21-1; j_call: TRBJ2-3; cdr3_length: 16; d_call: -; clone_size: few; cdr3_aa: CASSKEISGSSDTQYF; cdr3_nt: TGTGCCAGCAGCAAAGAAATAAGCGGGAGTTCAGATACGCAGTATTTT
v_call: TRBV21-1; j_call: TRBJ1-1; cdr3_length: 16; d_call: -; clone_size: few; cdr3_aa: CASSKAGIRENTEAFF; cdr3_nt: TGTGCCAGCAGCAAAGCGGGGATCCGGGAGAACACTGAAGCTTTCTTT
v_call: TRBV6-1; j_call: TRBJ2-7; cdr3_length: 12; d_call: -; clone_size: -; cdr3_aa: CASSGQVYEQYF; cdr3_nt: TGTGCCAGCAGTGGACAGGTTTACGAGCAGTACTTC
v_call: TRBV4-1; j_call: TRBJ2-2; cdr3_length: 16; d_call: -; clone_size: -; cdr3_aa: CASSQGVRENTGELFF; cdr3_nt: TGCGCCAGCAGCCAAGGAGTTCGAGAGAACACCGGGGAGCTGTTTTTT
v_call: TRBV30; j_call: TRBJ1-2; cdr3_length: 14; d_call: -; clone_size: few; cdr3_aa: CAWSVGGSGYGYTF; cdr3_nt: TGTGCCTGGAGTGTCGGAGGGTCGGGCTATGGCTACACCTTC
v_call: TRBV7-2; j_call: TRBJ1-1; cdr3_length: 12; d_call: -; clone_size: few; cdr3_aa: CASSFFDTEAFF; cdr3_nt: TGTGCCAGCAGCTTTTTCGACACTGAAGCTTTCTTT
v_call: TRBV7-8; j_call: TRBJ2-5; cdr3_length: 15; d_call: TRBD1; clone_size: -; cdr3_aa: CASTRGRIGQGTQYF; cdr3_nt: TGTGCCAGCACCAGGGGGAGAATAGGCCAAGGGACCCAGTACTTC